These 2 T cell receptor beta chains were sequenced from one sample in a study of blood T cell repertoires in COVID-19. The table came from immunoSEQ multiplex PCR; TCRdb's copy has only in-frame clones and leaves some out. The sample lists over 350,000 clones; around 90% were seen once. Sequencing input: PBMCs or T cells enriched from blood (not recorded which). Receptors originate from a woman in her late teens or twenties with acute COVID-19.

CDR3 bases: TGTGCCAGCAGCCAGAGTGGAGTCGGTCACTATGGCTACACCTTC. Its translation: CASSQSGVGHYGYTF. The chain is built from TRBV4-2 and TRBJ1-2; no firm D call. The germline V and J ends were trimmed by 3 bases and 3 bases, with 14 bases remaining between them. The CDR3 totals 15 residues. Germline V CDR1 and CDR2: LGHNA, YNFKEQ.

The rearrangement joins TRBV28 to TRBJ1-6; D might be TRBD1 (6 bases). Germline V gene sequence: CDR1 MDHEN, CDR2 SYDVKM. Trimming stripped 2 bases from V and 6 bases from J, with 14 bases between. The CDR3 consists of 16 residues. The DNA for the CDR3 is TGTGCCAGCAGTTTACAGGGGAGTCGGCGTAATTCACCCCTCCACTTT. This sequence encodes CASSLQGSRRNSPLHF.